The count of the clone carrying this T cell receptor (beta chain) is one. Its cognate antigen is unknown. This sample is part of a study of OX40 agonist ivuxolimab in advanced cancers. Study-wide context: An anti-OX40 (CD134) antibody with agonistic activity, ivuxolimab, was administered to patients.

Between the trimmed V and J ends, which lost 5 bases and 4 bases, there was a span of 16 bases. The length of the CDR3 is 15 residues. Per germline, CDR1 LNHDA and CDR2 SQIVND (reference sequence). Using immunoSEQ multiplex PCR, the repertoire was profiled, and TCRdb retains in-frame clones only, with some absent. The sample shows tens of thousands of clones, about 82% of them seen only once. Points from the study as a whole: Individuals who were partial responders at 0.1-3.0 mg/kg had clonal expansion that ranked among the lowest. Averaged across samples, CD8+ T cells carried more expanded clones than CD4+ did. Clones of CD4+ and CD8+ blood T cells grew by week 6 at doses of 0.1 to 3.0 mg/kg.

This receptor was taken from an adult with an advanced solid tumor such as melanoma, head and neck, liver or kidney cancer. Sequences were derived from CD4+ or CD8+ T cells sorted from blood, sampled in a trial of the OX40 agonist ivuxolimab. V gene TRBV19 combines with J gene TRBJ2-3; D ambiguous. CDR3 DNA: TGTGCCAGTAGTTTCGTGGCTCCTCTCCCAGATACGCAGTATTTT. Its translation: CASSFVAPLPDTQYF.